This TCR beta chain was recorded in a study of cytomegalovirus exposure and HLA in healthy donors. The study ran its PCR with 60 Vbeta and 13 Jbeta primers. Per the authors' pipeline: In a later analysis, roughly 10 million of 65 million to 80 million unique beta chains occurred in at least two donors. Sequencing used immunoSEQ multiplex PCR; TCRdb keeps in-frame clones, though not all of them. V, J and clone size were drawn from that table, and D and trimming were deduced from the DNA. The listing records some 150,000 clones. Per germline, CDR1 SGHNT and CDR2 YYREEE (reference sequence). This CDR3 region has 15 residues. J was trimmed by 5 bases and V by 4 bases; bases with no gene match: 11.

The specimen sequenced was PBMCs. The TCR originated in a woman under 30 in good health and CMV-seronegative. The chain combines TRBV5-4 with TRBJ2-7; TRBD1 matches 8 bases. CDR3 region: CASSLQQGDRDEQYF. DNA of the CDR3: TGTGCCAGCAGCCTGCAACAGGGGGATCGTGACGAGCAGTACTTC.